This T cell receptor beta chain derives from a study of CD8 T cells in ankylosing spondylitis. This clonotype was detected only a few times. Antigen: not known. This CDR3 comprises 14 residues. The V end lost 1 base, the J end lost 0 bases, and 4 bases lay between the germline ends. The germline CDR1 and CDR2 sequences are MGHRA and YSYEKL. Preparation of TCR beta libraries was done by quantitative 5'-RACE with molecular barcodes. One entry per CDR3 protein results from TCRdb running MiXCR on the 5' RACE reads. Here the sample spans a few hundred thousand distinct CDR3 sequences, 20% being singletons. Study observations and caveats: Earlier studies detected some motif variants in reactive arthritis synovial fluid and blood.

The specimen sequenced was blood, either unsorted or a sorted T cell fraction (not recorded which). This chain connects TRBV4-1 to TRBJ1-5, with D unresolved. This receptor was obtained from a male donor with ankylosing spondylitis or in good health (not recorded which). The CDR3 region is CASSQGPSNQPQHF. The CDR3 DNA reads TGCGCCAGCAGCCAAGGTCCTAGCAATCAGCCCCAGCATTTT.